These 20 T cell receptor beta chains share one sample of origin, sequenced in a study of OX40 agonist ivuxolimab in advanced cancers. Sequenced by immunoSEQ multiplex PCR; TCRdb stores in-frame clones only, minus some. The sample yields tens of thousands of clones, approximately 77% seen once. The material sequenced was CD4+ or CD8+ T cells sorted from blood, taken in a trial of the OX40 agonist ivuxolimab. These receptors came from an adult with an advanced solid tumor such as melanoma, head and neck, liver or kidney cancer.

This rearrangement joins TRBV5-4 to TRBJ2-2; D might be TRBD2 (7 bases). V lost 0 bases and J lost 7, with 13 bases in between. Germline lookup yields CDR1 SGHNT and CDR2 YYREEE (reference sequence). This CDR3 region has 15 residues. CDR3 protein: CASSLAGGQDGELFF. The CDR3, as DNA: TGTGCCAGCAGCTTGGCCGGGGGGCAGGACGGGGAGCTGTTTTTT.

The chain recombines TRBV5-4 with TRBJ2-7; maybe TRBD1 (5 bases). CDR3 size: 13 residues. The V gene lost 4 bases and the J gene lost 4 bases, with 12 bases spanning the gap. Germline CDR1 is SGHNT and CDR2 is YYREEE (reference sequence). CDR3 bases: TGTGCCAGCAGCAAGGGGATCGAATACGAGCAGTACTTC. It translates to CASSKGIEYEQYF.

This chain joins TRBV2 and TRBJ1-1; D gene uncertain. V lost 5 bases and J lost 4, with 17 bases in between. The germline V gene has CDR1 SNHLY and CDR2 FYNNEI. The length of the CDR3 is 15 residues. The CDR3 bases are TGTGCCAGCAGTCCCACGGCCCTCCGCGGCACTGAAGCTTTCTTT. Its protein product is CASSPTALRGTEAFF.

The chain couples TRBV5-6 to TRBJ2-2, with 8 bases that match TRBD2. The CDR3 sequence is 15 residues long. The germline V gene has CDR1 SGHDT and CDR2 YYEEEE. With V trimmed by 4 bases and J by 5 bases, 7 bases remained unmatched. The CDR3, as DNA: TGTGCCAGCAGCCTGGTTGAGCGGGAGACCGGGGAGCTGTTTTTT. This sequence encodes CASSLVERETGELFF.

The V gene is TRBV5-1, the J gene TRBJ2-1; 8 nucleotides align to TRBD2. Unmatched junction bases numbered 16, after V lost 4 bases and J lost 7 bases. The germline CDR1 and CDR2 sequences are SGHRS and YFSETQ. The CDR3 sequence is 17 residues long. CDR3: CASSRSSNAGGRNEQFF. CDR3 DNA: TGCGCCAGCAGCCGGTCTTCGAACGCGGGAGGTCGGAATGAGCAGTTCTTC. The full variable domain, completed using reference TRBV5-1 and TRBJ2-1, is KAGVTQTPRYLIKTRGQQVTLSCSPISGHRSVSWYQQTPGQGLQFLFEYFSETQRNKGNFPGRFSGRQFSNSRSEMNVSTLELGDSALYLCASSRSSNAGGRNEQFFGPGTRLTVL.

The V call is TRBV4-1, the J call TRBJ1-1; TRBD1 agrees at 7 bases. Germline V lookup: CDR1 MGHRA, CDR2 YSYEKL. CDR3 size: 14 residues. J lost 4 bases, V lost 1 base, and 3 bases had no gene match. The CDR3 DNA sequence: TGCGCCAGCAGCCAAGCCCCAGGGGGCACTGAAGCTTTCTTT. Translated: CASSQAPGGTEAFF.

V and J are TRBV7-8 and TRBJ1-5; D is unresolved. Germline CDR1 reads SGHVS; CDR2 reads FQNEAQ. V lost 5 bases and J 2 bases, leaving 10 bases between the germline ends. CDR3 length: 14 amino acids. CDR3: CASSPGRGNQPQHF. As DNA, the CDR3 is TGTGCCAGCAGCCCTGGACGGGGCAATCAGCCCCAGCATTTT.

This chain joins TRBV15 and TRBJ1-1, with a weak D call TRBD1 (5 bases). Looked up from germline, CDR1 is LNHNV and CDR2 is YYDKDF (reference sequence). Trimming stripped 5 bases from V and 4 bases from J, with 8 bases between. This CDR3 is built from 12 residues. CDR3: CATSWGPTEAFF. In DNA form, the CDR3 reads TGTGCCACCAGCTGGGGCCCCACTGAAGCTTTCTTT.

This clone occurred a few times. The rearrangement links TRBV4-1 to TRBJ1-6; no clear D. Trimming took 0 bases from V and 0 from J, leaving 9 bases between them. Germline V gene data show CDR1 as MGHRA and CDR2 as YSYEKL. This CDR3 is 17 amino acids long. The CDR3 DNA follows: TGCGCCAGCAGCCAAGAAACAGACCCCTCCTATAATTCACCCCTCCACTTT. It yields the protein CASSQETDPSYNSPLHF.

This rearrangement joins TRBV5-1 to TRBJ1-4; D unclear. With 2 bases removed from V and 3 bases from J, the gap between germline ends came to 11 bases. The CDR3 length is 15 residues. Per germline, CDR1 SGHRS and CDR2 YFSETQ. In nucleotides, the CDR3 is TGCGCCAGCAGCTTCCAAGGGAGTTCTAATGAAAAACTGTTTTTT. The encoded protein is CASSFQGSSNEKLFF.

The chain carries TRBV11-2 and TRBJ2-5; D is ambiguous. The V gene lost 7 bases and the J gene lost 5 bases, with 11 bases spanning the gap. Germline CDR1 reads SGHAT; CDR2 reads FQNNGV. The CDR3 sequence is 12 residues long. In DNA, the CDR3 is TGTGCCAGCAACCCAGATGGGGAGACCCAGTACTTC. This gives the protein CASNPDGETQYF.

V gene TRBV5-6 combines with J gene TRBJ2-7, with D possibly matching TRBD1 (5 bases). CDR3 size: 13 residues. Per germline, CDR1 SGHDT and CDR2 YYEEEE. V lost 5 bases and J 2 bases, leaving 11 bases between the germline ends. The CDR3, as DNA: TGTGCCAGCAGGCCGGCAGGGACCTACGAGCAGTACTTC. Translation gives CASRPAGTYEQYF. Using reference TRBV5-6 and TRBJ2-7 for the parts outside the CDR3, the full variable domain is DAGVTQSPTHLIKTRGQQVTLRCSPKSGHDTVSWYQQALGQGPQFIFQYYEEEERQRGNFPDRFSGHQFPNYSSELNVNALLLGDSALYLCASRPAGTYEQYFGPGTRLTVT.

As for this clone: One junction end disagrees with the germline gene, perhaps due to a read error. This chain links TRBV18 with TRBJ2-3; TRBD2 agrees at 9 bases. Germline values: CDR1 KGHSH, CDR2 LQKENI. The CDR3 is made up of 16 amino acids. The CDR3 sequence is CASSPYAGTSKDTQYF. In DNA form, the CDR3 reads TGTGCCAGCTCTCCATACGCCGGGACTAGCAAAGATACGCAGTATTTT.

This CDR3 reads CASRSRLAGVSQYF. The CDR3 DNA sequence: TGTGCCAGCAGGTCAAGACTAGCGGGAGTCTCTCAGTACTTC. This sequence joins TRBV2 and TRBJ2-7; 12 bases are shared with TRBD2. Germline assignment: CDR1 SNHLY and CDR2 FYNNEI. This CDR3 has 14 amino acids. V trimming: 6 bases; J trimming: 10 bases; junction bases outside the gene matches: 10.

The rearrangement links TRBV7-8 to TRBJ1-1; D gene ambiguous. This CDR3 contains 13 residues. V dropped 5 bases and J dropped 6 bases, with 13 bases sitting between them. From germline, CDR1 is SGHVS and CDR2 FQNEAQ. DNA for the CDR3: TGTGCCAGCAGCCCGGGTGCCGGGGCTGAAGCTTTCTTT. This gives the protein CASSPGAGAEAFF.

Worth noting for this clone: At one end the junction does not follow the germline gene, possibly because of a read error. This chain links TRBV6-5 with TRBJ2-7, with D hard to call. The CDR3 is 11 residues long. The V gene's germline CDR1 is MNHEY and CDR2 SVGAGI. CDR3 in DNA: TGTGCCAGCAGTTCGTTTGCTGACATGGCCTTC. Its protein product is CASSSFADMAF.

This clone was observed once. V is TRBV5-1 and J is TRBJ2-7; TRBD1 agrees at 7 bases. From germline, CDR1 is SGHRS and CDR2 YFSETQ. The CDR3 is 12 amino acids. Trimming removed 5 bases from V and 3 bases from J; junction bases left unmatched: 2. In nucleotides, the CDR3 is TGCGCCAGCAGTTGGGACAGCTACGAGCAGTACTTC. It specifies CASSWDSYEQYF. The entire variable domain, with the rest obtained from reference TRBV5-1 and TRBJ2-7, is as follows: KAGVTQTPRYLIKTRGQQVTLSCSPISGHRSVSWYQQTPGQGLQFLFEYFSETQRNKGNFPGRFSGRQFSNSRSEMNVSTLELGDSALYLCASSWDSYEQYFGPGTRLTVT.

CDR3 sequence (DNA): TGTGCCAGCAGTTATCTGTATACGCAGTATTTT. Amino acid sequence: CASSYLYTQYF. V usage is TRBV6-5 and J usage is TRBJ2-3, with D unclear. V shed 3 bases and J shed 7 bases, with 5 bases lying between them. The CDR3 is made up of 11 amino acids. Germline loops: CDR1 MNHEY, CDR2 SVGAGI.

The chain joins TRBV6-5 to TRBJ1-2, with D hard to call. Trimming left V 4 bases short and J 5 bases short, with 11 bases between. There are 13 residues in the CDR3. The V gene's germline CDR1 is MNHEY and CDR2 SVGAGI. The DNA of the CDR3 is TGTGCCAGCAGTTTCTACCAAGGTTATGGCTACACCTTC. The encoded protein is CASSFYQGYGYTF.

This chain uses TRBV2 with TRBJ1-1; no clear D. Germline CDR1 and CDR2: SNHLY and FYNNEI. V dropped 7 bases and J dropped 2 bases, with 23 bases sitting between them. The CDR3 has 17 residues. The CDR3 sequence: CASTPYKLKGTNTEAFF. The DNA for the CDR3 is TGTGCCAGCACGCCTTACAAACTAAAGGGAACAAACACTGAAGCTTTCTTT. The full variable domain, completed using reference TRBV2 and TRBJ1-1, is EPEVTQTPSHQVTQMGQEVILRCVPISNHLYFYWYRQILGQKVEFLVSFYNNEISEKSEIFDDQFSVERPDGSNFTLKIRSTKLEDSAMYFCASTPYKLKGTNTEAFFGQGTRLTVV.